These 20 T cell receptor beta chains were all obtained from the same sample, sequenced in a study of blood T cell repertoires in COVID-19 (TCRdb year 2020). Library preparation used the immunoSEQ multiplex PCR assay. This is the immuneACCESS table as TCRdb keeps it, with only in-frame sequences that have V and J called. A part of the clones is gone; compared with another copy, unresolved V genes explain less than half, and the rest is unexplained. For this sample there are over 85,000 clones; roughly 83% appear just once. The ten largest account for nearly 25% of the sample. The material sequenced was peripheral blood. These receptors originate from a human donor in a cohort sampled during active COVID-19.

The chain uses TRBV4-1 and TRBJ1-1; D is unresolved. Germline CDR1 reads MGHRA; CDR2 reads YSYEKL. This CDR3 comprises 13 residues. The V end was cut by 4 bases, the J end by 1 base, with 7 bases between. The CDR3 nucleotides are TGCGCCAGCAGCCGGCCCAGGAACACTGAAGCTTTCTTT. Protein: CASSRPRNTEAFF.

The CDR3 loop reads CASSGGLAYEQYF. The DNA for the CDR3 is TGTGCCAGCAGCGGAGGACTAGCCTACGAGCAGTACTTC. The rearrangement joins TRBV3-1 (or the pseudogene TRBV3-2) to TRBJ2-7, with 7 bases fitting TRBD2. This CDR3 is built from 13 residues. Trimming took 5 bases from V and 2 from J; bases not matched to a gene: 3. Germline CDR1 LGHDT, CDR2 YNNKEL (reference sequence).

The genes are TRBV24-1 and TRBJ2-3, with TRBD1 as a possible D gene (5 bases). CDR3 size: 14 residues. Trimming shortened V by 5 bases and J by 6 bases, and 14 bases separated the two germline ends. The germline gives CDR1 KGHDR, CDR2 SFDVKD. CDR3 sequence reads: CATSGSRVGDTQYF. The CDR3 coding sequence is TGTGCCACCAGTGGGTCCAGGGTTGGGGATACGCAGTATTTT.

The gene calls are TRBV6-5 and TRBJ2-7, with 7 bases aligning to TRBD1. Losses at the gene ends were 0 bases for V and 0 bases for J; bases not matched to a gene: 5. The CDR3 has 16 residues. CDR1 MNHEY and CDR2 SVGAGI come from the germline V gene. Written as DNA, the CDR3 is TGTGCCAGCAGTTACTCGAGACAGGGTGGCTCCTACGAGCAGTACTTC. It encodes CASSYSRQGGSYEQYF.

The chain links TRBV5-6 to TRBJ2-7, with 8 bases that match TRBD1. The CDR3 spans 18 residues. Trimming took 2 bases from V and 3 from J; bases not matched to a gene: 16. Germline V gives CDR1 SGHDT, CDR2 YYEEEE. CDR3 loop: CASSLPGLGTGTYYEQYF. The CDR3 region has the DNA TGTGCCAGCAGCTTACCGGGGTTAGGGACAGGAACTTACTACGAGCAGTACTTC.

The V gene is TRBV7-9, the J gene TRBJ2-7, with a possible D match to TRBD1 (6 bases). This CDR3 has 17 residues. CDR1 and CDR2 from the germline V gene are SEHNR and FQNEAQ (reference sequence). The V gene lost 3 bases and the J gene lost 0 bases, with 18 bases spanning the gap. CDR3 amino acids: CASSFQSDSLFSYEQYF. DNA for the CDR3: TGTGCCAGCAGCTTTCAATCGGACAGTCTTTTCTCCTACGAGCAGTACTTC.

Only a few counts were recorded for this clone. V gene TRBV19 combines with J gene TRBJ1-5, with TRBD1 as a possible D gene (6 bases). V was clipped by 6 bases and J by 0 bases, with 15 bases between them. The CDR3 totals 16 residues. Germline values: CDR1 LNHDA, CDR2 SQIVND (reference sequence). The CDR3 nucleotides read TGTGCCAGTAGATCCAGGGGCGATTATAGCAATCAGCCCCAGCATTTT. The encoded protein is CASRSRGDYSNQPQHF.

This clone was seen a single time. The chain employs TRBV4-2 and TRBJ2-3, with D possibly matching TRBD1 (5 bases). Trimming cost V 2 bases and J 5 bases, with 17 bases left between them. From germline, CDR1 is LGHNA and CDR2 YNFKEQ. The CDR3 consists of 16 residues. CDR3 sequence (DNA): TGTGCCAGCAGCCAAAGGGGCAGAGTGCCGGGAGATACGCAGTATTTT. As protein: CASSQRGRVPGDTQYF.

This clone was picked up one time. The gene calls are TRBV2 and TRBJ1-5; 12 bases map to TRBD1. The CDR3 consists of 15 residues. Germline V gene lookup returns CDR1 SNHLY and CDR2 FYNNEI. V shed 7 bases, J shed 6 bases, and the junction held 7 bases outside the gene matches. CDR3 DNA sequence: TGTGCCAGCATGTACGGGACAGGGGGCTTTCAGCCCCAGCATTTT. It codes for CASMYGTGGFQPQHF.

The J gene is TRBJ2-7, the V gene TRBV20-1, with 7 positions matching TRBD1. CDR1 and CDR2 from the germline V gene are DFQATT and SNEGSKA (reference sequence). The V segment lost 3 bases and the J segment 3 bases; nucleotides outside the gene matches: 8. The CDR3 covers 14 residues. The CDR3: CSASTGDGGYEQYF. CDR3 sequence (DNA): TGCAGTGCTAGTACAGGGGATGGTGGCTACGAGCAGTACTTC.

This chain connects TRBV7-2 to TRBJ2-4; 8 nucleotides align to TRBD1. The CDR3 consists of 16 residues. V shed 5 bases and J 9 bases; nucleotides not matched to a gene: 15. Germline V gene lookup returns CDR1 SGHTA and CDR2 FQGNSA. CDR3 sequence (DNA): TGTGCCAGCAGCCCGCCCCAAGCAGGGGGCGAGGGCATTCAGTACTTC. Protein sequence: CASSPPQAGGEGIQYF.

The chain has TRBV24-1 and TRBJ2-1; D unresolved. This CDR3 is built from 16 residues. Germline V lookup: CDR1 KGHDR, CDR2 SFDVKD. Trimming took off 5 bases at V and 4 bases at J, with 17 bases between the two ends. CDR3: CATSVSSAIGYNEQFF. As DNA, the CDR3 is TGTGCCACCAGTGTTTCCAGCGCAATAGGATACAATGAGCAGTTCTTC.

The table lists this clone with a count of one. The rearrangement uses TRBV5-8 and TRBJ1-4, with 7 bases that match TRBD1. Looked up from germline, CDR1 is SGHTS and CDR2 is YDEGEE. There are 14 residues in the CDR3. V lost 3 bases to trimming and J lost 5 bases; unmatched junction nucleotides: 4. The CDR3: CASSSGQVNEKLFF. CDR3 coding DNA: TGTGCCAGCAGCTCCGGACAGGTGAATGAAAAACTGTTTTTT.

The V gene is TRBV20-1, the J gene TRBJ1-5, with D perhaps TRBD1 (5 bases). Trimming removed 3 bases at V and 4 bases at J, with 10 bases between. This CDR3 is built from 13 residues. Germline V gene sequence: CDR1 DFQATT, CDR2 SNEGSKA (reference sequence). The CDR3 here is CSASADSNQPQHF. The CDR3 DNA sequence: TGCAGTGCTAGTGCTGACAGTAATCAGCCCCAGCATTTT.

The chain combines TRBV6-6 with TRBJ2-7; D unresolved. This CDR3 is 12 amino acids long. V shed 7 bases and J shed 0 bases, with 7 bases lying between them. Germline assignment: CDR1 MNHNY and CDR2 SVGAGI (reference sequence). The CDR3 DNA sequence: TGTGCCAGCACCGTAAACTCCTACGAGCAGTACTTC. Protein: CASTVNSYEQYF.

This clone showed up just a few times. The V call is TRBV28, the J call TRBJ1-1; D gene uncertain. The CDR3 contains 14 residues. Germline V gives CDR1 MDHEN, CDR2 SYDVKM. The germline V and J ends were trimmed by 5 bases and 5 bases, with 15 bases remaining between them. In nucleotides, the CDR3 is TGTGCCAGCAGTGCAGACCTTTTCAGGACTGAAGCTTTCTTT. This gives the protein CASSADLFRTEAFF.

V usage is TRBV6-2 or TRBV6-3 and J usage is TRBJ1-5; perhaps TRBD1 as D (5 bases). V dropped 5 bases and J dropped 4 bases, with 21 bases sitting between them. This CDR3 is 17 amino acids long. CDR1 MNHEY and CDR2 SVGEGT come from the germline V gene. The CDR3 DNA reads as TGTGCCAGCAGTCAACACCCCCCCTCTAGGGGAAATCAGCCCCAGCATTTT. It codes for CASSQHPPSRGNQPQHF.

In DNA form, the CDR3 reads TGTGCCAGCAGTTACGGGTTTGGGGAGTTCTACGAGCAGTACTTC. The encoded protein is CASSYGFGEFYEQYF. The chain is built from TRBV6-5 and TRBJ2-7, with D tentatively TRBD2 (5 bases). Germline CDR1 MNHEY, CDR2 SVGAGI. This CDR3 is 15 amino acids long. V was trimmed by 2 bases and J by 3 bases, leaving 14 bases between them.

CDR3 protein: CSVENRDRVQETQYF. The CDR3 DNA follows: TGCAGCGTTGAAAACCGGGACAGGGTCCAAGAGACCCAGTACTTC. This chain connects TRBV29-1 to TRBJ2-5; 9 nucleotides agree with TRBD1. CDR3 length equals 15 residues. Losses at the gene ends were 2 bases for V and 1 base for J; bases not matched to a gene: 5. Germline V gives CDR1 SQVTM, CDR2 ANQGSEA.

The V call is TRBV29-1, the J call TRBJ2-1; 11 nucleotides agree with TRBD2. This CDR3 has 15 residues. V gave up 6 bases and J gave up 4 bases; unmatched junction bases: 8. The germline gives CDR1 SQVTM, CDR2 ANQGSEA. The CDR3 region is CSVDPLAGGYNEQFF. The CDR3 coding sequence is TGCAGCGTAGACCCCTTAGCGGGAGGGTACAATGAGCAGTTCTTC.